The next 22 T cell receptor beta chains were all read from a single sample in a study of blood T cell repertoires in COVID-19. Only in-frame clones appear in the TCRdb table, and some are missing; sequencing was by immunoSEQ multiplex PCR. In the table there are roughly 180,000 clones, about 75% of which are singletons. Specimen: peripheral blood. These receptors originate from a woman between 45 and 60 years old with active or convalescent COVID-19.

V gene TRBV7-2 combines with J gene TRBJ2-7, with TRBD1 matching over 7 bases. Trimming cost V 7 bases and J 5 bases; bases outside gene matches: 11. The CDR3 extends over 14 amino acids. The germline gives CDR1 SGHTA, CDR2 FQGNSA. Here the CDR3 reads CASNRQGLRNEQYF. The CDR3 region has the DNA TGTGCCAGCAACCGACAGGGTTTAAGGAACGAGCAGTACTTC.

J is TRBJ2-7 and V is TRBV6-5; no definite D call. This CDR3 has 13 residues. CDR1 MNHEY and CDR2 SVGAGI come from the germline V gene. V was clipped by 6 bases and J by 0 bases, with 9 bases between them. The CDR3 sequence: CASSLTGSYEQYF. CDR3 nucleotide sequence: TGTGCCAGCAGCCTGACGGGCTCCTACGAGCAGTACTTC.

This sequence joins TRBV5-1 and TRBJ1-4; D remains unclear. The ends were cut back, 4 bases at V and 0 bases at J, with 10 bases in the middle. CDR1 SGHRS and CDR2 YFSETQ come from the germline V gene. The length of the CDR3 is 15 residues. CDR3 bases: TGCGCCAGCAGCCCAGGACTTGCAACTAATGAAAAACTGTTTTTT. This gives the protein CASSPGLATNEKLFF.

The chain combines TRBV30 with TRBJ1-1; 8 positions agree with TRBD1. CDR1 and CDR2 from the germline V gene are GTSNPN and SVGIG (reference sequence). The trim removed 1 base at V and 5 bases at J, leaving 6 bases unmatched. This CDR3 comprises 14 residues. CDR3 sequence reads: CAWSEGTGGTEAFF. CDR3 nucleotides: TGTGCCTGGAGTGAAGGGACAGGAGGTACTGAAGCTTTCTTT.

The chain carries TRBV5-6 and TRBJ1-6; the D gene is possibly TRBD1 (5 bases). Between the trimmed V and J ends, which lost 0 bases and 9 bases, there was a span of 25 bases. The germline CDR1 and CDR2 sequences are SGHDT and YYEEEE. The CDR3 totals 19 residues. The CDR3 nucleotides read TGTGCCAGCAGCTTGGCGATTTCCGGGGGTCTACGCCCAGGTTCACCCCTCCACTTT. It yields the protein CASSLAISGGLRPGSPLHF.

In DNA, the CDR3 is TGTGCCATCAGTAAGACTAGCGGGGGGAACAATGAGCAGTTCTTC. It encodes CAISKTSGGNNEQFF. The chain is built from TRBV10-3 and TRBJ2-1; 13 nucleotides match TRBD2. Losses at the gene ends were 5 bases for V and 5 bases for J; bases not matched to a gene: 3. Germline V lookup: CDR1 ENHRY, CDR2 SYGVKD. CDR3 length equals 15 residues.

V and J are TRBV7-2 and TRBJ2-3, with D perhaps TRBD1 (5 bases). This CDR3 has 14 amino acids. Germline CDR1 SGHTA, CDR2 FQGNSA. Trimming took 1 base from V and 6 from J, leaving 11 bases between them. This chain's CDR3 is CASSLDGASDTQYF. CDR3 sequence (DNA): TGTGCCAGCAGCTTAGATGGGGCATCCGATACGCAGTATTTT.

The gene calls are TRBV7-3 and TRBJ1-1, with D possibly TRBD1 on 5 matching bases. The CDR3 is 14 residues long. CDR1 and CDR2 from the germline V gene are SGHTA and FQGTGA. Trimming pared 1 base from V and 3 bases from J, leaving 9 bases between. The CDR3 DNA is TGTGCCAGCAGCTTAAACGGGGGTGACACTGAAGCTTTCTTT. Its protein is CASSLNGGDTEAFF.

The chain employs TRBV6-2 or TRBV6-3 and TRBJ2-3; D is perhaps TRBD1 (7 bases). The germline CDR1 and CDR2 sequences are MNHEY and SVGEGT. Trimming took 4 bases from V and 8 from J, leaving 22 bases between them. The CDR3 has 16 residues. The CDR3 loop reads CASSWVEGALGGTQYF. The CDR3 nucleotides read TGTGCCAGCAGTTGGGTGGAGGGGGCTCTTGGTGGTACGCAGTATTTT.

This chain links TRBV18 with TRBJ2-3; 8 bases are a match to TRBD2. The junction had 6 bases not matched to a gene; V was cut back by 3 bases and J by 4 bases. The CDR3 totals 15 residues. The germline CDR1 and CDR2 sequences are KGHSH and LQKENI. CDR3 DNA sequence: TGTGCCAGCTCACCCTCGGCGGGAGGCGCAGATACGCAGTATTTT. Its protein is CASSPSAGGADTQYF.

The chain combines TRBV28 with TRBJ1-2, with a possible D match to TRBD1 (6 bases). Germline V gene lookup returns CDR1 MDHEN and CDR2 SYDVKM. V was cut by 4 bases and J by 4 bases, with 16 bases left in between. The CDR3 extends over 15 amino acids. In DNA, the CDR3 is TGTGCCAGCAGTTCCCTTCCCACAGGGTTCTATGGCTACACCTTC. It encodes CASSSLPTGFYGYTF.

The V gene is TRBV5-6, the J gene TRBJ1-5; D is possibly TRBD1 (6 bases). The germline V gene has CDR1 SGHDT and CDR2 YYEEEE. The CDR3 is 15 amino acids. Deletions cut 0 bases from V and 3 bases from J, with 10 bases between. CDR3 nucleotides: TGTGCCAGCAGCTTGGCGGGGGGGCCCAATCAGCCCCAGCATTTT. Translated: CASSLAGGPNQPQHF. Based on the CDR3 plus reference TRBV5-6 and TRBJ1-5, the full variable domain is DAGVTQSPTHLIKTRGQQVTLRCSPKSGHDTVSWYQQALGQGPQFIFQYYEEEERQRGNFPDRFSGHQFPNYSSELNVNALLLGDSALYLCASSLAGGPNQPQHFGDGTRLSIL.

Concerning this clone: Distinct nucleotide sequences in the sample also encode this CDR3. This chain joins TRBV4-2 and TRBJ2-7; a possible D gene is TRBD1 (6 bases). V was shortened by 0 bases and J by 4 bases, with 10 bases between the two germline ends. CDR3 size: 14 residues. Germline assignment: CDR1 LGHNA and CDR2 YNFKEQ. The CDR3: CASSQEGTGYEQYF. CDR3 coding DNA: TGTGCCAGCAGCCAAGAGGGCACAGGGTACGAGCAGTACTTC.

The CDR3 DNA is TGTGCCAGCAGCTTGAGGCAGCGGGAAGGCTATGGCTACACCTTC. Its translation: CASSLRQREGYGYTF. The chain couples TRBV5-8 to TRBJ1-2; D call uncertain. Germline lookup yields CDR1 SGHTS and CDR2 YDEGEE. The CDR3 spans 15 residues. Between the trimmed V and J ends, which lost 1 base and 4 bases, there was a span of 14 bases.

This chain connects TRBV6-2 or TRBV6-3 to TRBJ2-1, with 7 nucleotides matching TRBD1. Germline CDR1 MNHEY, CDR2 SVGEGT. The length of the CDR3 is 14 residues. The trim removed 6 bases at V and 3 bases at J, leaving 5 bases unmatched. Here the CDR3 reads CASSPGQVYNEQFF. CDR3 sequence (DNA): TGTGCCAGCAGCCCAGGACAGGTCTACAATGAGCAGTTCTTC.

The chain couples TRBV7-2 to TRBJ2-2, with D possibly matching TRBD1 (6 bases). Germline CDR1 is SGHTA and CDR2 is FQGNSA. Trimming removed 5 bases from V and 2 bases from J, with 12 bases in between. The CDR3 has 15 amino acids. In DNA form, the CDR3 reads TGTGCCAGCAGCCAAGCGGACAGAAACACCGGGGAGCTGTTTTTT. Amino acid sequence: CASSQADRNTGELFF.

The chain carries TRBV11-2 and TRBJ2-7; TRBD1 matches at 10 bases. Germline CDR1 SGHAT, CDR2 FQNNGV. The CDR3 is made up of 14 amino acids. V lost 6 bases and J lost 2; bases outside the gene matches: 4. The CDR3 DNA is TGTGCCAGCAGTTGGACAGGGGGAACCTACGAGCAGTACTTC. Translated: CASSWTGGTYEQYF.

The chain has TRBV7-8 and TRBJ1-1, with TRBD1 as a possible D gene (6 bases). Trimming took off 0 bases at V and 6 bases at J, with 14 bases between the two ends. The CDR3 totals 15 residues. In germline, CDR1 is SGHVS, CDR2 FQNEAQ. The chain's CDR3 is CASSLAIGGQAEAFF. The CDR3 nucleotides are TGTGCCAGCAGCTTAGCGATTGGGGGCCAGGCTGAAGCTTTCTTT. Full variable domain (missing parts from reference TRBV7-8 and TRBJ1-1): GAGVSQSPRYKVAKRGQDVALRCDPISGHVSLFWYQQALGQGPEFLTYFQNEAQLDKSGLPSDRFFAERPEGSVSTLKIQRTQQEDSAVYLCASSLAIGGQAEAFFGQGTRLTVV.

This clone was seen a few times. The DNA for the CDR3 is TGCAGCGTTGAAGATTTCCGGCGGGGCGACGCTGAAGCTTTCTTT. This encodes CSVEDFRRGDAEAFF. V usage is TRBV29-1 and J usage is TRBJ1-1; maybe TRBD1 (5 bases). The CDR3 covers 15 residues. V was cut by 0 bases and J by 6 bases, with 17 bases left in between. Per the germline V gene, CDR1 is SQVTM and CDR2 is ANQGSEA.

The J gene is TRBJ1-1, the V gene TRBV3-1 (or the pseudogene TRBV3-2), with D possibly TRBD1 on 5 matching bases. V lost 9 bases and J lost 0, with 17 bases in between. The CDR3 totals 15 residues. CDR1 LGHDT and CDR2 YNNKEL come from the germline V gene (reference sequence). CDR3 DNA sequence: TGTGCCAGTTCCCCCAGGACAAGACTGAACACTGAAGCTTTCTTT. It translates to CASSPRTRLNTEAFF.

The CDR3 is CASSQDRDTEAFF. In DNA form, the CDR3 reads TGCGCCAGCAGCCAAGATCGGGACACTGAAGCTTTCTTT. V gene TRBV4-3 combines with J gene TRBJ1-1; D is unclear. CDR3 length: 13 residues. The V gene lost 0 bases and the J gene lost 3 bases, with 5 bases spanning the gap. Germline V gene lookup returns CDR1 LGHNA and CDR2 YSLEER.

This chain joins TRBV19 and TRBJ2-7, with D possibly being TRBD1 (6 bases). The CDR3 runs to 14 residues. Trimming removed 7 bases from V and 5 bases from J, with 18 bases in between. Germline loops: CDR1 LNHDA, CDR2 SQIVND (reference sequence). The CDR3 nucleotides read TGTGCCAGTAAGGCAGGGGCTGGTTCCGACGAGCAGTACTTC. As protein: CASKAGAGSDEQYF.